What follows are 15 T cell receptor beta chains derived from one specimen sequenced in a study of cytomegalovirus exposure and HLA in healthy donors. Assay used: immunoSEQ multiplex PCR; TCRdb lists only in-frame clones, some missing. The sample carries 170,000 or so clones, around 84% recorded once. The sample comprised PBMCs. Every receptor here comes from a young man in good health and CMV-seropositive.

V is TRBV11-3 and J is TRBJ1-1, with D possibly TRBD1 on 6 matching bases. The length of the CDR3 is 14 residues. The germline gives CDR1 SGHNT, CDR2 YENEEA. V shed 8 bases and J shed 5 bases, with 18 bases lying between them. CDR3 in DNA: TGTGCCAGCCTCCGTAGCAGGGGCGGAACTGAAGCTTTCTTT. Translation: CASLRSRGGTEAFF.

This clone came up once. The gene calls are TRBV5-1 and TRBJ2-1; no firm D call. The ends were cut back, 4 bases at V and 1 base at J, with 12 bases in the middle. Per the germline V gene, CDR1 is SGHRS and CDR2 is YFSETQ. The CDR3 length is 15 residues. In DNA form, the CDR3 reads TGCGCCAGCAGCCCCGACATGAAATCCTACAATGAGCAGTTCTTC. As protein: CASSPDMKSYNEQFF.

This clone was seen more than once but under ten times. The gene calls are TRBV27 and TRBJ2-7; no firm D call. The V and J ends lost 6 bases and 3 bases respectively, with 12 bases between them. This CDR3 has 13 amino acids. Germline CDR1 MNHEY, CDR2 SMNVEV (reference sequence). The CDR3 here is CASSPVGLYEQYF. DNA for the CDR3: TGTGCCAGCAGCCCCGTTGGCCTCTACGAGCAGTACTTC.

This chain uses TRBV7-8 with TRBJ2-6; D possibly corresponds to TRBD1 (5 bases). The V and J ends lost 5 bases and 2 bases respectively, with 13 bases between them. Germline V gene sequence: CDR1 SGHVS, CDR2 FQNEAQ. The CDR3 extends over 16 amino acids. The CDR3 loop is CASSLKGAAGANVLTF. The DNA for the CDR3 is TGTGCCAGCAGCCTAAAAGGGGCGGCTGGGGCCAACGTCCTGACTTTC.

The chain uses TRBV30 and TRBJ2-1, with a possible D match to TRBD2 (6 bases). Trimming left V 0 bases short and J 8 bases short, with 14 bases between. Per the germline V gene, CDR1 is GTSNPN and CDR2 is SVGIG (reference sequence). The length of the CDR3 is 14 residues. For the CDR3, the DNA is TGTGCCTGGAGTGTGTGGAGGGTTTGGGATGAGCAGTTCTTC. Translating it yields CAWSVWRVWDEQFF. Filled out from reference TRBV30 and TRBJ2-1, the complete variable domain reads SQTIHQWPATLVQPVGSPLSLECTVEGTSNPNLYWYRQAAGRGLQLLFYSVGIGQISSEVPQNLSASRPQDRQFILSSKKLLLSDSGFYLCAWSVWRVWDEQFFGPGTRLTVL.

The V call is TRBV7-6, the J call TRBJ1-5; D is perhaps TRBD1 (6 bases). Deletions cut 5 bases from V and 3 bases from J, with 14 bases between. Germline CDR1 and CDR2: SGHVS and FNYEAQ. This CDR3 has 15 amino acids. The CDR3 loop is CASSPRTGHNQPQHF. The DNA of the CDR3 is TGTGCCAGCAGCCCACGGACGGGACACAATCAGCCCCAGCATTTT.

V usage is TRBV9 and J usage is TRBJ2-3; a weak D match, TRBD2 (6 bases). The V end lost 0 bases, the J end lost 3 bases, and 14 bases lay between the germline ends. CDR1 and CDR2 (germline): SGDLS, YYNGEE. This CDR3 is 16 amino acids long. The CDR3 DNA follows: TGTGCCAGCAGCGTAGACCCACTAGCCAGAACAGATACGCAGTATTTT. This gives the protein CASSVDPLARTDTQYF.

The rearrangement joins TRBV9 to TRBJ2-5; a weak D match, TRBD2 (5 bases). Germline V gene lookup returns CDR1 SGDLS and CDR2 YYNGEE. Trimming took off 3 bases at V and 1 base at J, with 10 bases between the two ends. There are 14 residues in the CDR3. The CDR3 loop reads CASSAPGLQETQYF. The CDR3 DNA reads TGTGCCAGCAGCGCGCCAGGACTCCAAGAGACCCAGTACTTC.

The V gene is TRBV6-6, the J gene TRBJ1-1; no clear D. Trimming left V 6 bases short and J 0 bases short, with 14 bases between. Germline-derived CDR1 and CDR2 are MNHNY and SVGAGI (reference sequence). The CDR3 spans 15 residues. The CDR3 is CASRPLRIMNTEAFF. The CDR3 DNA reads TGTGCCAGCAGACCACTCAGGATCATGAACACTGAAGCTTTCTTT.

This clone was picked up a small number of times. The chain recombines TRBV6-1 with TRBJ2-7; TRBD2 matches 11 bases. CDR1 is MNHNS, CDR2 SASEGT, per germline. Trimming at V came to 4 bases and at J to 3 bases, leaving 8 bases not matched to a gene. The CDR3 is 16 residues long. The CDR3 DNA is TGTGCCAGCAGTGCTAGCGGGGGGAGGGTCAGCTACGAGCAGTACTTC. Its translation: CASSASGGRVSYEQYF.

This clone has just a few counts. The chain has TRBV30 and TRBJ1-2; D is undetermined. Germline CDR1 is GTSNPN and CDR2 is SVGIG (reference sequence). The CDR3 contains 11 residues. With 4 bases removed from V and 2 bases from J, the gap between germline ends came to 5 bases. CDR3 in DNA: TGTGCCTGGACCCTAAACTATGGCTACACCTTC. Translating gives CAWTLNYGYTF.

The rearrangement links TRBV5-6 to TRBJ2-7; TRBD2 might be the D (5 bases). This CDR3 is 13 amino acids long. Trimming removed 0 bases at V and 5 bases at J, with 9 bases between. Per germline, CDR1 SGHDT and CDR2 YYEEEE. Here the CDR3 reads CASSLGGSHEQYF. For the CDR3, the DNA is TGTGCCAGCAGCTTGGGAGGGTCCCACGAGCAGTACTTC. Supplemented by reference TRBV5-6 and TRBJ2-7, the full variable domain reads DAGVTQSPTHLIKTRGQQVTLRCSPKSGHDTVSWYQQALGQGPQFIFQYYEEEERQRGNFPDRFSGHQFPNYSSELNVNALLLGDSALYLCASSLGGSHEQYFGPGTRLTVT.

The V gene is TRBV5-4, the J gene TRBJ2-1, with TRBD2 matching over 10 bases. Looked up from germline, CDR1 is SGHNT and CDR2 is YYREEE (reference sequence). J gave up 6 bases and V 0 bases, and 6 bases lay outside the gene matches. This CDR3 has 16 amino acids. CDR3 residues: CASSLGGLARTNEQFF. The CDR3 nucleotides are TGTGCCAGCAGCTTGGGGGGACTAGCGAGGACCAATGAGCAGTTCTTC.

This clone is a singleton in its sample. The gene calls are TRBV30 and TRBJ2-2; weak D call: TRBD2 (6 bases). Between the trimmed V and J ends, which lost 0 bases and 0 bases, there was a span of 17 bases. Germline CDR1 reads GTSNPN; CDR2 reads SVGIG (reference sequence). This CDR3 has 18 amino acids. The CDR3 sequence is CAWSVNPRGAANTGELFF. In DNA form, the CDR3 reads TGTGCCTGGAGTGTAAACCCCCGCGGGGCAGCGAACACCGGGGAGCTGTTTTTT.

This sequence joins TRBV20-1 and TRBJ2-1, with unresolved D. V lost 6 bases to trimming and J lost 6 bases, with 9 bases between them. The CDR3 consists of 11 residues. Germline CDR1 is DFQATT and CDR2 is SNEGSKA (reference sequence). CDR3 DNA sequence: TGCAGTGCCCTGTGGGCCAATGAGCAGTTCTTC. Translation: CSALWANEQFF.